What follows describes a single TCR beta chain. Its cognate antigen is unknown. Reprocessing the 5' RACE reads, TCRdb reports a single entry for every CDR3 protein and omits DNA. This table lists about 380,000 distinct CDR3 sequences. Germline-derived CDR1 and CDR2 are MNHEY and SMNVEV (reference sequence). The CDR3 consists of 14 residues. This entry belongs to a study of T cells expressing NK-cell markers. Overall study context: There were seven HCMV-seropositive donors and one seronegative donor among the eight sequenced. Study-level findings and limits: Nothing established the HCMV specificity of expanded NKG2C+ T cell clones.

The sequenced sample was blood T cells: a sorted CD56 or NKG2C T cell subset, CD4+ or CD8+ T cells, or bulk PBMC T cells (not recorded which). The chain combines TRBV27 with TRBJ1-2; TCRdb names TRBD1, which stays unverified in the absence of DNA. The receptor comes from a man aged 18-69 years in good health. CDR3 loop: CASSPRQGVRSYTF.